This T cell receptor beta chain was sequenced for a study of cytomegalovirus exposure and HLA in healthy donors. Comments on this clone: Its antigen is currently unknown.

Unmatched junction bases numbered 3, after V lost 2 bases and J lost 2 bases. The germline CDR1 and CDR2 sequences are KGHSH and LQKENI. The CDR3 extends over 16 amino acids. General study points: Reportedly, cytomegalovirus status was diagnosed with high sensitivity and specificity. TCR beta V segments were, for the most part, productive about 87% or about 30% of the time in an earlier analysis.

13 Jbeta primers and 60 Vbeta primers were used for the PCR. Using immunoSEQ multiplex PCR, the repertoire was profiled, and TCRdb retains in-frame clones only, with some absent. This sample has more than 100,000 clones, with about 70% found just once. The source is a woman in her thirties or forties in good health and CMV-seronegative. The source material was PBMCs. J is TRBJ1-4 and V is TRBV18; TRBD1 matches at 9 bases. The DNA for the CDR3 is TGTGCCAGCTCACCATCAGGGACAGGGACTAATGAAAAACTGTTTTTT. Protein: CASSPSGTGTNEKLFF. The entire variable domain, with the rest obtained from reference TRBV18 and TRBJ1-4, is as follows: NAGVMQNPRHLVRRRGQEARLRCSPMKGHSHVYWYRQLPEEGLKFMVYLQKENIIDESGMPKERFSAEFPKEGPSILRIQQVVRGDSAAYFCASSPSGTGTNEKLFFGSGTQLSVL.